This record concerns one T cell receptor (beta chain) sequence. Its antigen remains undetermined. No per-base quality is available; no much larger clone lies one base away. To sequence the TCRbeta CDR3 region, genomic DNA was isolated from the sorted cells. The immunoSEQ Assay was used for sequencing of TCRbeta CDR3 regions. This is the immuneACCESS table as TCRdb keeps it, with only in-frame sequences that have V and J called. A part of the clones is gone; compared with another copy, unresolved V genes explain less than half, and the rest is unexplained. The sample table contains roughly 58,000 clones; only one count was recorded for 75% to 90% of them. The ten largest clones add up to around 0.73% of the sample. Patients with autoimmune disease history or receiving systemic immunosuppression were excluded from the trial. Peripheral blood for TCR sequencing was collected from all dose cohorts at baseline, on cycle 4 day 1, and on cycle 7 day 1. Samples came from an open-label, multicenter, first-in-human phase I dose-escalation trial of ivuxolimab. Adults with locally advanced or metastatic melanoma, renal cell carcinoma, hepatocellular carcinoma or head and neck squamous cell carcinoma were enrolled in the trial. Before TCR sequencing, CD4+ T cells and CD8+ T cells were sorted from peripheral blood as separate populations.

Trimming at the junction amounts to 0 bases on V and 7 bases on J, and the germline ends lie 12 bases apart. The CDR3 goes from the cysteine to the phenylalanine over 13 residues. The only DNA kept is the CDR3, 39 bases in frame from the first base. As encoded in the germline V gene (reference sequence), CDR1 is GTSNPN while CDR2 is SVGIG. This entry belongs to a study of OX40 agonist ivuxolimab in advanced cancers. The study in broad terms: Ivuxolimab was an agonistic, fully human IgG2 monoclonal antibody directed against OX40 (CD134), a costimulatory receptor. The purpose of peripheral TCRbeta sequencing was to test whether ivuxolimab changed TCR sequence diversity and led to clonal T-cell expansion. The monotherapy dose-escalation portion (N of about 50 patients) of the phase I ivuxolimab trial is reported in the paper. A male proportion of 75% to 85% and a mean age of approximately 55 years, ranging from 23 to 79, were recorded for the dose-escalation cohort. Of the approximately 54 dose-escalation patients, hepatocellular carcinoma was present in approximately 20, melanoma in around 15, renal cell carcinoma in 9 and head and neck cancer in 9. Intravenous ivuxolimab was administered to patients every 2 weeks at six dose levels: 0.01, 0.1, 0.3, 1.5, 3 and 10 mg/kg. Partial responses occurred in three dose-escalation patients, of whom one had hepatocellular carcinoma and two had cutaneous melanoma. Patients were allowed to have had prior anti-PD-1, anti-PD-L1 or anti-CTLA-4 therapy, and 30% to 40% of the dose-escalation patients had been treated with checkpoint inhibitors. The paper's findings and limits, for the study overall: At doses of 0.1 to 3.0 mg/kg, clonal expansion of both CD4+ and CD8+ blood T cells was observed from baseline to week 6. In partial responders in the 0.1-3.0 mg/kg groups, normalized peripheral clonal expansion was found to be among the lowest, especially among CD8+ T cells. Low levels of normalized T-cell clonal expansion were also shown by some nonresponding patients. Which antigens the clonally expanded peripheral T cells were specific for was not determined. After ivuxolimab, CD8+ T cells had more expanded clones than CD4+ T cells on average.

The clonotype originates from an adult with an advanced solid tumor such as melanoma, head and neck, liver or kidney cancer. The material was CD4+ or CD8+ T cells sorted from blood, obtained in a trial of the OX40 agonist ivuxolimab. This chain is built from TRBV30 and TRBJ1-2; the D region possibly corresponds to TRBD1 (6 bases align). The DNA reads as follows: TGTGCCTGGAGTGTTATAGGGGGAGGTGGCTACACCTTC. This is translated as CAWSVIGGGGYTF.